The 12 T cell receptor beta chains listed next were all sequenced from one sample in a study of cytomegalovirus exposure and HLA in healthy donors. Primers: 60 Vbeta forward and 13 Jbeta reverse. The table came from immunoSEQ multiplex PCR; TCRdb's copy has only in-frame clones and leaves some out. This repertoire shows 80,000 to 95,000 clones, roughly 69% found once; its top ten account for roughly 6.3%. Source material: PBMCs. These receptors were taken from a woman aged 25 to 39 in good health and CMV-seronegative.

Only a few counts were recorded for this clone. The CDR3 loop reads CASKRVGSGNTIYF. DNA of the CDR3: TGTGCCAGTAAGAGGGTAGGCTCTGGAAACACCATATATTTT. The V gene is TRBV19, the J gene TRBJ1-3, with D hard to call. Germline lookup yields CDR1 LNHDA and CDR2 SQIVND (reference sequence). Trimming shortened V by 7 bases and J by 0 bases, and 10 bases separated the two germline ends. The CDR3 consists of 14 residues.

V and J are TRBV10-3 and TRBJ2-7, with 10 bases fitting TRBD1. The V gene end was trimmed by 6 bases and the J gene end by 1 base; junction bases not matched to a gene: 9. The length of the CDR3 is 16 residues. Germline values: CDR1 ENHRY, CDR2 SYGVKD. CDR3 DNA: TGTGCCATCAGGGACCCCGGGACAGGGGTTTCCTACGAGCAGTACTTC. It translates to CAIRDPGTGVSYEQYF.

The chain recombines TRBV10-3 with TRBJ2-2, with a weak D call TRBD1 (6 bases). Germline lookup yields CDR1 ENHRY and CDR2 SYGVKD. The CDR3 is 14 residues long. V was trimmed by 2 bases and J by 7 bases, leaving 11 bases between them. This chain's CDR3 is CAISETGFSGELFF. CDR3 coding DNA: TGTGCCATCAGTGAGACAGGGTTCAGCGGGGAGCTGTTTTTT.

V is TRBV18 and J is TRBJ1-4; 8 bases map to TRBD1. Losses at the gene ends were 6 bases for V and 6 bases for J; bases not matched to a gene: 3. In germline, CDR1 is KGHSH, CDR2 LQKENI. The CDR3 has 13 residues. The DNA of the CDR3 is TGTGCCAGCTCCGGACAGGGCGATGAAAAACTGTTTTTT. It encodes CASSGQGDEKLFF.

This sequence joins TRBV15 and TRBJ2-7; D is unclear. The ends were cut back, 5 bases at V and 2 bases at J, with 10 bases in the middle. CDR3 length: 13 residues. The V gene's germline CDR1 is LNHNV and CDR2 YYDKDF (reference sequence). This chain's CDR3 is CATSLALAYEQYF. CDR3 in DNA: TGTGCCACCAGCCTTGCGTTAGCCTACGAGCAGTACTTC.

Comments on this clone: The CDR3 does not end in the conserved phenylalanine or tryptophan, so this is likely a read error. The DNA is left out, because the CDR3 cannot be placed on it with certainty; the CDR3 is given as TCRdb lists it. CDR3: CASSLGGQGS. The chain joins TRBV5-1 to TRBJ1-1; the table assigns TRBD1, which was not confirmed against the DNA. Both ends counted, the CDR3 spans 10 residues. Germline lookup yields CDR1 SGHRS and CDR2 YFSETQ.

J is TRBJ2-5 and V is TRBV9, with a possible D match to TRBD2 (6 bases). The DNA end favors TRBJ2-7, so the J call may be wrong. The CDR3 spans 16 residues. The V gene's germline CDR1 is SGDLS and CDR2 YYNGEE. The CDR3 sequence is CASSAGTSLGGYEQYF. In DNA, the CDR3 is TGTGCCAGCAGCGCCGGTACTAGCCTAGGAGGCTACGAGCAGTACTTC.

The chain is built from TRBV21-1 and TRBJ2-1; the table's TRBD2 call for D was not verified on the DNA. TRBV21-1 is termed a pseudogene. The CDR3 is 20 amino acids. CDR3 sequence: CASSNNPGQLPGLAGKGQFF. In DNA, the CDR3 is TGTGCCAGCAGCAACAACCCGGGACAGTTGCCGGGACTAGCGGGGAAAGGGCAGTTCTTC.

The chain uses TRBV6-5 and TRBJ2-1; D is unclear. This CDR3 is 14 amino acids long. Germline V gene lookup returns CDR1 MNHEY and CDR2 SVGAGI. V was clipped by 3 bases and J by 4 bases, with 10 bases between them. This chain's CDR3 is CASSYRSVYNEQFF. The CDR3 DNA reads TGTGCCAGCAGTTATCGGTCTGTATACAATGAGCAGTTCTTC.

Only a few counts were recorded for this clone. The rearrangement uses TRBV7-8 and TRBJ1-5; D is possibly TRBD1 (5 bases). Trimming pared 2 bases from V and 0 bases from J, leaving 8 bases between. The CDR3 runs to 15 residues. Germline V gene sequence: CDR1 SGHVS, CDR2 FQNEAQ. CDR3 bases: TGTGCCAGCAGCTTACAGGGCCTTAGCAATCAGCCCCAGCATTTT. Its translation is CASSLQGLSNQPQHF.

The V gene is TRBV7-9, the J gene TRBJ2-2; tentative D call: TRBD1 (6 bases). This CDR3 region has 15 residues. Germline CDR1 reads SEHNR; CDR2 reads FQNEAQ (reference sequence). V dropped 2 bases and J dropped 1 base, with 8 bases sitting between them. The CDR3 bases are TGTGCCAGCAGCTTATTACAGGGGAACACCGGGGAGCTGTTTTTT. Translating gives CASSLLQGNTGELFF.

V and J are TRBV2 and TRBJ2-7, with 9 nucleotides matching TRBD1. The V and J ends lost 9 bases and 4 bases, in that order; junction bases with no gene match: 10. The CDR3 extends over 14 amino acids. CDR1 and CDR2 from the germline V gene are SNHLY and FYNNEI. In DNA, the CDR3 is TGTGCCAGGAGAGCCCCGGGACAGGGATACGAGCAGTACTTC. It yields the protein CARRAPGQGYEQYF.